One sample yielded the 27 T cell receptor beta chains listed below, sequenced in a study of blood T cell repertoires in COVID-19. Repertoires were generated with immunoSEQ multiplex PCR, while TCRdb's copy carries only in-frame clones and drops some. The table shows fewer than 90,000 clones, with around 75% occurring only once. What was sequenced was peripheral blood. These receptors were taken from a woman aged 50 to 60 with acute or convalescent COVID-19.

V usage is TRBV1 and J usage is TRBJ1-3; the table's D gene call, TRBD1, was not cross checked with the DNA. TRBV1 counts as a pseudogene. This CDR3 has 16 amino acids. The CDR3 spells CTSSRNRERSGNTIYF. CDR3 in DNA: TGCACCAGCAGCCGGAACAGGGAACGCTCTGGAAACACCATATATTTT.

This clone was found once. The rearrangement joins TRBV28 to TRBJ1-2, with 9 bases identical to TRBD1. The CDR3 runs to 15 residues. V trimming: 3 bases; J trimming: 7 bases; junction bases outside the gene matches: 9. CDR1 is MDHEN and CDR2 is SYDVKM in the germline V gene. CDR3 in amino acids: CASSFGDRALSGYTF. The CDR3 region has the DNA TGTGCCAGCAGTTTTGGGGACAGGGCCCTCAGTGGCTACACCTTC.

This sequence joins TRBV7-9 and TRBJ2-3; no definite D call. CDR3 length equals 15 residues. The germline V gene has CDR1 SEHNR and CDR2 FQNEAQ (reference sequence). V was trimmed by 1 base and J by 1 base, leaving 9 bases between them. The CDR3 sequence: CASSLEQYGTDTQYF. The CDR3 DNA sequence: TGTGCCAGCAGCTTAGAACAGTATGGCACAGATACGCAGTATTTT.

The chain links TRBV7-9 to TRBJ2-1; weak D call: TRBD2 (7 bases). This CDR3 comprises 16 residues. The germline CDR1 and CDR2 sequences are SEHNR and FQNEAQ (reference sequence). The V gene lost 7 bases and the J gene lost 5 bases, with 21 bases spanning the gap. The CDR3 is CASTLSGGRAHNEQFF. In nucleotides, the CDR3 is TGTGCCAGCACTCTCTCGGGGGGCCGGGCCCACAATGAGCAGTTCTTC.

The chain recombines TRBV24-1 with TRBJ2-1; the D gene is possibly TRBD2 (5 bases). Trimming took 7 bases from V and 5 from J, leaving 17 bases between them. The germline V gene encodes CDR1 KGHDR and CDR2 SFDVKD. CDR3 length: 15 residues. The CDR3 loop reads CATRETGTANNEQFF. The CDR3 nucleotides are TGTGCCACCAGGGAGACGGGAACCGCAAACAATGAGCAGTTCTTC.

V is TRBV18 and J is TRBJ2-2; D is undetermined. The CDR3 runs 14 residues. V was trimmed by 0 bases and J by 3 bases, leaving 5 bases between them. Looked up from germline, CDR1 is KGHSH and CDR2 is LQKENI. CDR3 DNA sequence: TGTGCCAGCTCACCACCGCGGTACACCGGGGAGCTGTTTTTT. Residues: CASSPPRYTGELFF. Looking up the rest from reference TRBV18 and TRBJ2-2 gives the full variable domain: NAGVMQNPRHLVRRRGQEARLRCSPMKGHSHVYWYRQLPEEGLKFMVYLQKENIIDESGMPKERFSAEFPKEGPSILRIQQVVRGDSAAYFCASSPPRYTGELFFGEGSRLTVL.

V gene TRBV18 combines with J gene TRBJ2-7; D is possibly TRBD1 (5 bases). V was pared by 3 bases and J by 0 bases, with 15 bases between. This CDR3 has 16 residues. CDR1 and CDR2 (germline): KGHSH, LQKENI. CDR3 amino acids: CASSPVDSILSYEQYF. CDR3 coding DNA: TGTGCCAGCTCACCCGTCGACAGTATACTCTCCTACGAGCAGTACTTC. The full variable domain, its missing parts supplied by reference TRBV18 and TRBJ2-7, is NAGVMQNPRHLVRRRGQEARLRCSPMKGHSHVYWYRQLPEEGLKFMVYLQKENIIDESGMPKERFSAEFPKEGPSILRIQQVVRGDSAAYFCASSPVDSILSYEQYFGPGTRLTVT.

The CDR3 protein is CASSESGLGQGPFF. Written as DNA, the CDR3 is TGTGCCAGCAGTGAATCGGGGTTAGGACAGGGACCGTTCTTC. V usage is TRBV2 and J usage is TRBJ2-1; 8 bases line up with TRBD1. Germline CDR1 reads SNHLY; CDR2 reads FYNNEI. With 2 bases clipped from V and 15 bases from J, the junction kept 12 bases outside the gene matches. CDR3 length: 14 amino acids.

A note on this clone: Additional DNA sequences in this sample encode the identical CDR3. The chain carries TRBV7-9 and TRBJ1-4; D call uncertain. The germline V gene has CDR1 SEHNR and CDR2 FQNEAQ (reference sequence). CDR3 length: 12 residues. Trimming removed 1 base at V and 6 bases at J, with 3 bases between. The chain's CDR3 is CASSLVDEKLFF. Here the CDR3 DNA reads TGTGCCAGCAGCTTAGTCGATGAAAAACTGTTTTTT.

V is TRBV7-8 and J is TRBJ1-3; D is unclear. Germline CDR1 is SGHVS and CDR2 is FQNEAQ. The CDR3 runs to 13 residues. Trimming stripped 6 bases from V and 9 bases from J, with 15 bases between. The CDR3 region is CASRRVAGGTIYF. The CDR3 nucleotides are TGTGCCAGCAGGAGGGTGGCGGGAGGCACCATATATTTT.

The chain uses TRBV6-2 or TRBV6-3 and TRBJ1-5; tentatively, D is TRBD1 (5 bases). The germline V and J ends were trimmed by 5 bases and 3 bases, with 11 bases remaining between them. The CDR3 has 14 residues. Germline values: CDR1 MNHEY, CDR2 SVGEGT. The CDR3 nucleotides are TGTGCCAGCAGTGACGCAGGGAACAATCAGCCCCAGCATTTT. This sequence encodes CASSDAGNNQPQHF.

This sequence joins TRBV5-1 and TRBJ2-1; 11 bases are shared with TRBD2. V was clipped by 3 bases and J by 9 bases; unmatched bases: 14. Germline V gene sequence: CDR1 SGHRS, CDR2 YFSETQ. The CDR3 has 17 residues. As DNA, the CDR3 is TGCGCCAGCAGCTCCAAAACTAGCGGGGGTGCCCTTAGTGAGCAGTTCTTC. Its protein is CASSSKTSGGALSEQFF.

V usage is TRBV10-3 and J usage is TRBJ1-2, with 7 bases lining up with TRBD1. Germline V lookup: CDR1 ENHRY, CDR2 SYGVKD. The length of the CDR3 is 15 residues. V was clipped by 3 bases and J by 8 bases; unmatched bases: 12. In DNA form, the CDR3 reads TGTGCCATCAGTGACCCCGAGACAGGGCCTATAGGCTACACCTTC. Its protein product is CAISDPETGPIGYTF.

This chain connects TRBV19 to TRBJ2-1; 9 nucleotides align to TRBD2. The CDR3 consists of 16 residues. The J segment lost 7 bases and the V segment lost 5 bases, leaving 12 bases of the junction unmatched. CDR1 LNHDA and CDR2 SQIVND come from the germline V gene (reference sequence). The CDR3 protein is CASSSTRSGGRNEQFF. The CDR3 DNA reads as TGTGCCAGTAGTTCGACCCGTAGCGGGGGAAGGAATGAGCAGTTCTTC.

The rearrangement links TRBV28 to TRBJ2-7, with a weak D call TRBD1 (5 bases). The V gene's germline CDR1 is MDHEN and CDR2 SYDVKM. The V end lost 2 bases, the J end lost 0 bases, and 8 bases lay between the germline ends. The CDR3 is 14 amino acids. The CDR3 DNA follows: TGTGCCAGCAGTTTAAGGGGCTTCTCCTACGAGCAGTACTTC. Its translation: CASSLRGFSYEQYF.

The CDR3 DNA sequence: TGTGCCAGCAGCTTAGACCGGGAGGCCCAGTACTTC. Amino acids: CASSLDREAQYF. The chain carries TRBV11-1 and TRBJ2-5, with 7 positions matching TRBD2. Germline V lookup: CDR1 SGHAT, CDR2 FQDESV (reference sequence). V was clipped by 1 base and J by 9 bases; unmatched bases: 2. CDR3 size: 12 residues.

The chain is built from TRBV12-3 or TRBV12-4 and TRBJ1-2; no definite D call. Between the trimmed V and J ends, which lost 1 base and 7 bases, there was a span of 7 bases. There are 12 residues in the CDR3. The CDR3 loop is CASSLGGVGYTF. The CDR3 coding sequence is TGTGCCAGCAGTTTAGGGGGAGTTGGCTACACCTTC.

The CDR3 DNA sequence: TGTGCCTGGACCCACAGGGGGCTGTCTGAAGCTTTCTTT. It is translated as CAWTHRGLSEAFF. The chain recombines TRBV30 with TRBJ1-1; 9 bases match TRBD1. CDR3 length equals 13 residues. Germline V gene sequence: CDR1 GTSNPN, CDR2 SVGIG (reference sequence). The trim removed 4 bases at V and 6 bases at J, leaving 6 bases unmatched.

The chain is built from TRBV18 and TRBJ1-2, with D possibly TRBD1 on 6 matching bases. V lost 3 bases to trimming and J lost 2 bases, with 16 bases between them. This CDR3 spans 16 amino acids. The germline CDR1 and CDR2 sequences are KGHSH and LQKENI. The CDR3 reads CASSPPVGASNYGYTF. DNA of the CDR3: TGTGCCAGCTCACCTCCCGTGGGGGCATCGAACTATGGCTACACCTTC.

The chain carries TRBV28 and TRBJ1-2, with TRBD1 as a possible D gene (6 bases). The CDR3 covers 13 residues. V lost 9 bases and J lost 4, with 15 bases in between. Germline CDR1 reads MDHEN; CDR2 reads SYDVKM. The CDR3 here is CASNRDNSYGYTF. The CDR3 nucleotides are TGTGCCAGTAACCGGGACAACTCCTATGGCTACACCTTC.

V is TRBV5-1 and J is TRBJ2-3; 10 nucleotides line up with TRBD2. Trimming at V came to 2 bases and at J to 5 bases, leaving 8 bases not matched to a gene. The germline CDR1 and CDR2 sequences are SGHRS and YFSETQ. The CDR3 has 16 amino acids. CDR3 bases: TGCGCCAGCAGCTTACTTCTAGCGGGGGCTTTAGATACGCAGTATTTT. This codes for CASSLLLAGALDTQYF.

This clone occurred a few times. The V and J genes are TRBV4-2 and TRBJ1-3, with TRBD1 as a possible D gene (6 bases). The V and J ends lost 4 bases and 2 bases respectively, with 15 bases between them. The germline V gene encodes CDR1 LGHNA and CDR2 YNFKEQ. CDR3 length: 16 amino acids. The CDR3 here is CASSLNREVTGNTIYF. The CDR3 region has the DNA TGTGCCAGCAGCCTTAACAGGGAAGTCACTGGAAACACCATATATTTT.

CDR3 DNA: TGTGCCAGCAGCTCCGACTTACAGGGTTGGCATGGCTACACCTTC. Its protein is CASSSDLQGWHGYTF. The chain couples TRBV7-2 to TRBJ1-2, with D possibly matching TRBD1 (6 bases). In germline, CDR1 is SGHTA, CDR2 FQGNSA. Trimming left V 4 bases short and J 6 bases short, with 18 bases between. The CDR3 contains 15 residues.

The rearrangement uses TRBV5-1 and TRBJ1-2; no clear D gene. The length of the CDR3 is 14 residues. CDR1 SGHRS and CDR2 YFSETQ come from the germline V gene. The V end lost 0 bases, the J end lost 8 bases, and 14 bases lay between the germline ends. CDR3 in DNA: TGCGCCAGCAGCTTGGACCGCTTTTATGAGGGCTACACCTTC. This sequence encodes CASSLDRFYEGYTF.

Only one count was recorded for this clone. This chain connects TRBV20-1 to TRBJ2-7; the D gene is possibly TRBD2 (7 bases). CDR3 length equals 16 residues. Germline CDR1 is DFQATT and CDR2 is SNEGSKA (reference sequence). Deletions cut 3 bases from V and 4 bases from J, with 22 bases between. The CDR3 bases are TGCAGTGCTAGTCTAAGGGGGGGTTTTAACCTTTACGAGCAGTACTTC. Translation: CSASLRGGFNLYEQYF.

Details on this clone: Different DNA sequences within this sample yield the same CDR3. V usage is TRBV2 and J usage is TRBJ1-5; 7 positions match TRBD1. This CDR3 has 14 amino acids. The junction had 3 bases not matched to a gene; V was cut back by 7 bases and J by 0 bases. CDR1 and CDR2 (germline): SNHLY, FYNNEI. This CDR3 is CASTRGNSNQPQHF. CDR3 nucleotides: TGTGCCAGCACCAGGGGGAATAGCAATCAGCCCCAGCATTTT.

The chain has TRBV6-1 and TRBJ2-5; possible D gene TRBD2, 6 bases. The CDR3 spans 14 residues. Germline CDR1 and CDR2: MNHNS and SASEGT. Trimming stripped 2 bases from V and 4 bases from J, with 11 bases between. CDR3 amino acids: CASSEFGGGETQYF. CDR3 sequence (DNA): TGTGCCAGCAGTGAATTTGGGGGAGGAGAGACCCAGTACTTC.